This T cell receptor beta chain was identified in a study of control samples from healthy donors and cancer patients. The protocol was immunoSEQ multiplex PCR, while the TCRdb copy is restricted to in-frame clones and leaves out a portion. In the table there are tens of thousands of clones, roughly 90% of which are singletons. Germline CDR1 SSHAT, CDR2 FNYEAQ (reference sequence). The CDR3 covers 15 residues. Turning to this clone: Relative to the germline gene, one junction end is altered; a read error may explain this.

The sample taken for sequencing was blood. The TCR originated in a woman in her 70s in good health. The chain has TRBV7-7 and TRBJ2-3; 9 nucleotides line up with TRBD1. CDR3 amino acids: CASSRGQGPTDTQYF. The CDR3 DNA is TGTGCTAGCAGCCGGGGACAGGGTCCCACAGATACGCAGTATTTT. The entire variable domain, with the rest obtained from reference TRBV7-7 and TRBJ2-3, is as follows: GAGVSQSPRYKVTKRGQDVTLRCDPISSHATLYWYQQALGQGPEFLTYFNYEAQPDKSGLPSDRFSAERPEGSISTLTIQRTEQRDSAMYRCASSRGQGPTDTQYFGPGTRLTVL.